The T cell receptor (beta chain) described here comes from a study of blood T cell repertoires in COVID-19. The repertoire was sequenced with immunoSEQ multiplex PCR; TCRdb's copy has only in-frame clones and lacks some. The table includes about 190,000 clones, around 88% detected once. Trimming cost V 6 bases and J 7 bases, with 12 bases left between them. The CDR3 is 13 amino acids. Germline V lookup: CDR1 ENHRY, CDR2 SYGVKD. Participant-reported clinical history was the basis for cohort assignment. The TCR was taken from a man aged 35 to 55 with acute COVID-19. This chain links TRBV10-3 with TRBJ1-4; tentatively, D is TRBD1 (5 bases). Material for sequencing was PBMCs or T cells enriched from blood (not recorded which). The CDR3 region is CAISSNGGEKLFF. The CDR3 DNA sequence: TGTGCCATCAGCTCGAACGGGGGTGAAAAACTGTTTTTT.